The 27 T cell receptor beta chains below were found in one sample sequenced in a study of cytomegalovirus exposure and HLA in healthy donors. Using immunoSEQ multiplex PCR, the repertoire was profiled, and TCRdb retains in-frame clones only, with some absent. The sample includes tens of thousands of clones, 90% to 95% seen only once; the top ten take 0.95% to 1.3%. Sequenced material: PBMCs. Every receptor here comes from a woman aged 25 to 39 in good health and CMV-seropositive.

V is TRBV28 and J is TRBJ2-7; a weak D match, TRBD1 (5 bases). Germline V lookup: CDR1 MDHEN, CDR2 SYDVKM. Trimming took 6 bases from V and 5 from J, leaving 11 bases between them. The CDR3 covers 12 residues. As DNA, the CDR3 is TGTGCCAGCAGCAACAGGAAGGACGAGCAGTACTTC. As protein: CASSNRKDEQYF.

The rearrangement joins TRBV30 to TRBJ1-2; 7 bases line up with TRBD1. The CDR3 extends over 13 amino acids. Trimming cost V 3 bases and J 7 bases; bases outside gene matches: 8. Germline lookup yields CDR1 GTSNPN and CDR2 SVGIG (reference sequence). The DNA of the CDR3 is TGTGCCTGGAGAGATACAGGGGTGGGTGGCTACACCTTC. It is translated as CAWRDTGVGGYTF.

The CDR3 spells CASIGWRTDTQYF. DNA of the CDR3: TGTGCCAGCATCGGTTGGAGGACAGATACGCAGTATTTT. The chain links TRBV27 to TRBJ2-3; maybe TRBD2 (5 bases). This CDR3 is built from 13 residues. From germline, CDR1 is MNHEY and CDR2 SMNVEV (reference sequence). V shed 7 bases and J shed 3 bases, with 11 bases lying between them.

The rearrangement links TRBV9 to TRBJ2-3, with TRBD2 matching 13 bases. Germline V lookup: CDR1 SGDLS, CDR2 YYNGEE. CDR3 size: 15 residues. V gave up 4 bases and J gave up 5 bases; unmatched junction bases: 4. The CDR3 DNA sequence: TGTGCCAGCAGCTTACGGACTAGCGGGAGAGATACGCAGTATTTT. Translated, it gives CASSLRTSGRDTQYF.

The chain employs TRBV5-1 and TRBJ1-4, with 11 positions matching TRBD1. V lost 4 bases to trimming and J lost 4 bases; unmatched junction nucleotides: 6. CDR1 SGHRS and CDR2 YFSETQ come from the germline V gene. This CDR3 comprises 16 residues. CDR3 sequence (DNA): TGCGCCAGCAGCAAGGGGGACAGGGGGAATAATGAAAAACTGTTTTTT. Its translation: CASSKGDRGNNEKLFF.

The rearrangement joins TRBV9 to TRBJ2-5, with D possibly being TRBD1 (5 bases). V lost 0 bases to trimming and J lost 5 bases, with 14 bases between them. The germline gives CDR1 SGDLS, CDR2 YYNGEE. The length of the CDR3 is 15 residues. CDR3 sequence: CASSVDFGHRETQYF. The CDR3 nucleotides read TGTGCCAGCAGCGTAGATTTTGGACACCGGGAGACCCAGTACTTC.

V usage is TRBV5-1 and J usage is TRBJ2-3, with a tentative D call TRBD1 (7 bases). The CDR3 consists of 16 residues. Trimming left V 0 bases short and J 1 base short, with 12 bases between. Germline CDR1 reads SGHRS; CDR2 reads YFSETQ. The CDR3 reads CASSLVGGTGTDTQYF. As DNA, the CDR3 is TGCGCCAGCAGCTTGGTAGGCGGGACAGGCACAGATACGCAGTATTTT.

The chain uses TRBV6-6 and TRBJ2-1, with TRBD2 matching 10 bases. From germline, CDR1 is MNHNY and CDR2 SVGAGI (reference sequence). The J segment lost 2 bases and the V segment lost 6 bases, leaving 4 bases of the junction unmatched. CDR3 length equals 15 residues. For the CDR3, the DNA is TGTGCCAGCAGCACAAGCGGGAGGGCCTACAATGAGCAGTTCTTC. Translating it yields CASSTSGRAYNEQFF.

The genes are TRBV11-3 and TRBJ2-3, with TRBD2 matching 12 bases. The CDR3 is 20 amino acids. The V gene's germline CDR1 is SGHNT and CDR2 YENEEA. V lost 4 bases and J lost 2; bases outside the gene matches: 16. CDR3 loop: CASSSGLAGLRDGDTDTQYF. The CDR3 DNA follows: TGTGCCAGCAGCTCGGGACTAGCGGGTCTACGAGATGGGGACACAGATACGCAGTATTTT.

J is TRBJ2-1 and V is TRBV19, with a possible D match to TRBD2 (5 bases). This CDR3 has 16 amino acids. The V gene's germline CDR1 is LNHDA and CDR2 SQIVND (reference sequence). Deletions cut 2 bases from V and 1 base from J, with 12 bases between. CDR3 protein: CASSIRLRGSYNEQFF. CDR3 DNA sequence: TGTGCCAGTAGTATAAGGCTCCGCGGGTCCTACAATGAGCAGTTCTTC.

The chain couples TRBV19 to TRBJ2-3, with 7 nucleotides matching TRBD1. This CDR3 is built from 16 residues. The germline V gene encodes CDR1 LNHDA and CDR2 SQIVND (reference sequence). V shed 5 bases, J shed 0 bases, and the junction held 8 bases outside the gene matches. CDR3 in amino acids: CASSSRTGASTDTQYF. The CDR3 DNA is TGTGCCAGTAGTTCCCGGACAGGAGCTAGCACAGATACGCAGTATTTT.

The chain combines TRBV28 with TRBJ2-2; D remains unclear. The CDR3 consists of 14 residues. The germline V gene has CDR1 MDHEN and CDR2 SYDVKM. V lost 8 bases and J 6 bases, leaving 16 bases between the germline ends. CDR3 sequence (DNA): TGTGCCAGCCACGAGCTGGGCTTTGCCGGGGAGCTGTTTTTT. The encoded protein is CASHELGFAGELFF.

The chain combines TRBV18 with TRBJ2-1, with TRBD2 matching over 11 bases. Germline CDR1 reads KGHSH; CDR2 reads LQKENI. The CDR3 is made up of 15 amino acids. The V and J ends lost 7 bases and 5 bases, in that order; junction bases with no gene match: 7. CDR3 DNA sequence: TGTGCCAGCTACCCGACTAGCGGGACTAACAATGAGCAGTTCTTC. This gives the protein CASYPTSGTNNEQFF.

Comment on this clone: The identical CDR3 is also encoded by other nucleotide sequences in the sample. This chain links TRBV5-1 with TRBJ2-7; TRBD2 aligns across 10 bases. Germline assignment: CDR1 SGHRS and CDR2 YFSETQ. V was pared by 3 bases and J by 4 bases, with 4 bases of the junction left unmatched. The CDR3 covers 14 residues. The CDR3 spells CASSSSGSSYEQYF. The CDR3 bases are TGCGCCAGCAGCTCTAGCGGGAGTAGTTACGAGCAGTACTTC.

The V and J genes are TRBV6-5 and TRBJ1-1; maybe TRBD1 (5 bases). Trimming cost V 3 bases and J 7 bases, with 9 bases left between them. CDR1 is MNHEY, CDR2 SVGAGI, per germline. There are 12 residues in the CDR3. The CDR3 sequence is CASSYRGGEAFF. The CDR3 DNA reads TGTGCCAGCAGTTATAGGGGCGGTGAAGCTTTCTTT.

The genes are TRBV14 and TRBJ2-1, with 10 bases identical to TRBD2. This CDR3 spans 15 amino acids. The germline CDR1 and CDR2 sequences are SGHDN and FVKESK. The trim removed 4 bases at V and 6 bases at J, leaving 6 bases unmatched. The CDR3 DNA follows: TGTGCCAGCAGCCCTTCTAGCGGGAGATTCAATGAGCAGTTCTTC. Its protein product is CASSPSSGRFNEQFF.

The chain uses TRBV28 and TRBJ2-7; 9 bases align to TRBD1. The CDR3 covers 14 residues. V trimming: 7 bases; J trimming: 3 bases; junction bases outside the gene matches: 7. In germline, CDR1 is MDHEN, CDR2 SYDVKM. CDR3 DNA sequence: TGTGCCAGCAACGCCGGGACAGGGATCTACGAGCAGTACTTC. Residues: CASNAGTGIYEQYF. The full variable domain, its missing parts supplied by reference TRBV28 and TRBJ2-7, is DVKVTQSSRYLVKRTGEKVFLECVQDMDHENMFWYRQDPGLGLRLIYFSYDVKMKEKGDIPEGYSVSREKKERFSLILESASTNQTSMYLCASNAGTGIYEQYFGPGTRLTVT.

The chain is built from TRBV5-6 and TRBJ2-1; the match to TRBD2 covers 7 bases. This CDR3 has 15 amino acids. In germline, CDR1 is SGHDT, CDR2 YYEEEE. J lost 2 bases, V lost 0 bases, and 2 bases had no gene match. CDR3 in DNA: TGTGCCAGCAGCTTGGAGCTAGCGGCCTACAATGAGCAGTTCTTC. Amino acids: CASSLELAAYNEQFF.

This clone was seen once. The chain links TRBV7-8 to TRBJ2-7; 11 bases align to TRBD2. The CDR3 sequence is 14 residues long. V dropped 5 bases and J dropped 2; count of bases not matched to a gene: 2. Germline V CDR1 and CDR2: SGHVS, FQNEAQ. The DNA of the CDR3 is TGTGCCAGCAGCCGACTAGCGGGACCCTACGAGCAGTACTTC. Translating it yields CASSRLAGPYEQYF.

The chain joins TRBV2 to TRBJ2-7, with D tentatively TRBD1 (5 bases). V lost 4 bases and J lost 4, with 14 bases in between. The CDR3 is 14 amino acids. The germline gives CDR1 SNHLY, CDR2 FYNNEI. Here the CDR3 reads CASSGMGRVYEQYF. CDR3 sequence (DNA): TGTGCCAGCAGTGGGATGGGCAGGGTTTACGAGCAGTACTTC.

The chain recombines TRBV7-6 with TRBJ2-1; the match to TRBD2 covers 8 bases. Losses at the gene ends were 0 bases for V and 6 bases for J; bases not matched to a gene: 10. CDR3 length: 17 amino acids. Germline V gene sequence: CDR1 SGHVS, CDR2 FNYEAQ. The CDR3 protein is CASSLAPPGGPGNEQFF. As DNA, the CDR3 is TGTGCCAGCAGCTTAGCGCCCCCGGGAGGGCCGGGCAATGAGCAGTTCTTC.

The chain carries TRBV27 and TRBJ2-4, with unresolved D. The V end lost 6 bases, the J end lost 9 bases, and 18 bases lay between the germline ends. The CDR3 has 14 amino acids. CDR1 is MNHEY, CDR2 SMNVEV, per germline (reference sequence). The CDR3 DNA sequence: TGTGCCAGCAGCGTTGAAGGTTCGACGGGCATTCAGTACTTC. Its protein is CASSVEGSTGIQYF.

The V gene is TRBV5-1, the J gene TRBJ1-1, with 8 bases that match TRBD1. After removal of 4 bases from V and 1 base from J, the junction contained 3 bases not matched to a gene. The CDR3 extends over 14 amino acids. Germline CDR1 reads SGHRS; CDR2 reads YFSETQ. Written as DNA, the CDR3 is TGCGCCAGCAGCCCAACAGGGGGGAACACTGAAGCTTTCTTT. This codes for CASSPTGGNTEAFF.

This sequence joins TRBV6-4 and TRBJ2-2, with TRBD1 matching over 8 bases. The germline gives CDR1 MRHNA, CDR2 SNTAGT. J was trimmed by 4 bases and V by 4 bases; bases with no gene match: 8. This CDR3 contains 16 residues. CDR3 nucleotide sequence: TGTGCCAGCAGTGCGACCGCAGGGGGCAGCACCGGGGAGCTGTTTTTT. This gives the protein CASSATAGGSTGELFF.

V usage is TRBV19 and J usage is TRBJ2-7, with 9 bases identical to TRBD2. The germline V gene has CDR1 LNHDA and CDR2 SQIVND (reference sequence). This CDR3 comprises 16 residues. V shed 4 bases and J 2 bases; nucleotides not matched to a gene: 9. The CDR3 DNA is TGTGCCAGTAGTAGGGGAGCTAGCGGGACAACCTACGAGCAGTACTTC. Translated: CASSRGASGTTYEQYF.

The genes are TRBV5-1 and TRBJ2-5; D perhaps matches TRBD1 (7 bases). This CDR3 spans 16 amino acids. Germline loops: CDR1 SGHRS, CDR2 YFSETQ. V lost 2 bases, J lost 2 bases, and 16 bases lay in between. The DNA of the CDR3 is TGCGCCAGCAGCTTCTCGCCAGGGGGGAAACAAGAGACCCAGTACTTC. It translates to CASSFSPGGKQETQYF.

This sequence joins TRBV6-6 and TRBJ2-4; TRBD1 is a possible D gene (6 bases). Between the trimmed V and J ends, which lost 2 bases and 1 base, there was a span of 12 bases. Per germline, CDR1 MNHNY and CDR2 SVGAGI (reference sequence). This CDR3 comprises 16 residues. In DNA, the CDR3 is TGTGCCAGCAGTTACACGGCAAGGGGGGCCAAAAACATTCAGTACTTC. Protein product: CASSYTARGAKNIQYF.